The following is a TCR beta chain sequence with its context. The antigen remains unidentified. These data come from a study of blood T cells in healthy people across ages. Whole-study results and caveats: Age brought a roughly linear fall in TCR beta diversity measured per million T cells. Comparison with aged donors showed that long-lived donors had more naive CD4+ cells and higher diversity.

With 3 bases removed from V and 8 bases from J, the gap between germline ends came to 7 bases. CDR1 and CDR2 from the germline V gene are LGHNT and FRNRAP. The CDR3 has 11 residues. Using a J-beta primer mix together with a sample-barcoded 5' primer, a second PCR was run for roughly 6 to 12 cycles. Template switching added a 12-random-nucleotide identifier to every cDNA molecule. MiXCR, run by TCRdb on the 5' RACE reads, gives a single entry per CDR3 protein. The profile shows some 1,800,000 distinct CDR3 sequences, about two fifths of them singletons. The V and J genes are TRBV12-5 and TRBJ1-2, with D hard to call. The specimen was blood. This receptor was taken from a human donor in good health. Here the CDR3 reads CASGLGRGYTF. The CDR3 DNA follows: TGTGCTAGTGGTTTAGGGAGGGGCTACACCTTC.